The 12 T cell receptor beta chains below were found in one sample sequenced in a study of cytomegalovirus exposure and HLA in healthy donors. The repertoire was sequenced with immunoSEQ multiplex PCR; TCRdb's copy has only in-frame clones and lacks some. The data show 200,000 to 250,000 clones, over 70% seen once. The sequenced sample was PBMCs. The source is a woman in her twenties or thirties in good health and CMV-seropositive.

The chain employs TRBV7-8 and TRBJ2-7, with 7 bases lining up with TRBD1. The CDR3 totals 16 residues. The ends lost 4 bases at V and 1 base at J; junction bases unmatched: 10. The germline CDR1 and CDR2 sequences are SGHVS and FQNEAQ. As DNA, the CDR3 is TGTGCCAGCAGCTCCCCCTTTGACAGGGCGTCCTACGAGCAGTACTTC. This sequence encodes CASSSPFDRASYEQYF.

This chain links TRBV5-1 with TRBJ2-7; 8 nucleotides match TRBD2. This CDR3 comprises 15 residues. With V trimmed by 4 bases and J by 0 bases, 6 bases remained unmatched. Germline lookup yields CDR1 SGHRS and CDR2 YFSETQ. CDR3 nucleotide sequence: TGCGCCAGCAGCCCGGAGAGCGGGAGCTCCTACGAGCAGTACTTC. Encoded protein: CASSPESGSSYEQYF.

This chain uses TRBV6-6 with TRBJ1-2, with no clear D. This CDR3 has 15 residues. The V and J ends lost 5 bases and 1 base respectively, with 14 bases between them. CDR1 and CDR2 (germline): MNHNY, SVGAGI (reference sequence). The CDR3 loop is CASSDGEGNNYGYTF. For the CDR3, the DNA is TGTGCCAGCAGTGACGGGGAAGGGAATAACTATGGCTACACCTTC.

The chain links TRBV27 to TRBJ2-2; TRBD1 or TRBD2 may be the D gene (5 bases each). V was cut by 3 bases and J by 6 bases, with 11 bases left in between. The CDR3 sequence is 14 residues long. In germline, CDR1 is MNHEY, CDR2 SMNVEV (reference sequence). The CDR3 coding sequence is TGTGCCAGCAGTTTGGGGGAGCTCGCCGGGGAGCTGTTTTTT. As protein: CASSLGELAGELFF.

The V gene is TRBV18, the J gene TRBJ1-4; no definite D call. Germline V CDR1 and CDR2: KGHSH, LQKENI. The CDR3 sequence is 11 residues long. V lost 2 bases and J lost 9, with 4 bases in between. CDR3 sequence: CASSPGKKLFF. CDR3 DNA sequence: TGTGCCAGCTCACCAGGGAAAAAACTGTTTTTT.

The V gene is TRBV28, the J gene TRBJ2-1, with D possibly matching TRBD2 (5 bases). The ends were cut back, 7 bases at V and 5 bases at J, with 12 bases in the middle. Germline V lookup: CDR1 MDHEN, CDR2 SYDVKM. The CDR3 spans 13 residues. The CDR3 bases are TGTGCCAGCACACGCGGGTCTAACAATGAGCAGTTCTTC. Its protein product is CASTRGSNNEQFF.

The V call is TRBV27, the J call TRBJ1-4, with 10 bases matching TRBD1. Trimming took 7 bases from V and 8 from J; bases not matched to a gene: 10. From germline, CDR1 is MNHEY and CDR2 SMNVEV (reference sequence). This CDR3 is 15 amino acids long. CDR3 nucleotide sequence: TGTGCCAGCACGATACACGGGACAGGGGTAGAAAAACTGTTTTTT. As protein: CASTIHGTGVEKLFF.

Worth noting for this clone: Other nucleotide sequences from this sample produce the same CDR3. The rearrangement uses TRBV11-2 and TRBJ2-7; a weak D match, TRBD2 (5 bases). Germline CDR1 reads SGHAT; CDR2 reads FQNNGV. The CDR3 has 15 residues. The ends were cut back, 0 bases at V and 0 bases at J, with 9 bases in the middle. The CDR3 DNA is TGTGCCAGCAGCTTAGATCCGGGAAGCTCCTACGAGCAGTACTTC. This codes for CASSLDPGSSYEQYF.

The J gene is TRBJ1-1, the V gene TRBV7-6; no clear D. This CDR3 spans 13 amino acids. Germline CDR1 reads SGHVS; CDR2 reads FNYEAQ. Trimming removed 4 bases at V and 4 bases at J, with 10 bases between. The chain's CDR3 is CASSSWIATEAFF. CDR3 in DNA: TGTGCCAGCAGCTCATGGATAGCCACTGAAGCTTTCTTT. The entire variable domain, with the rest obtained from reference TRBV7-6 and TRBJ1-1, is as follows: GAGVSQSPRYKVTKRGQDVALRCDPISGHVSLYWYRQALGQGPEFLTYFNYEAQQDKSGLPNDRFSAERPEGSISTLTIQRTEQRDSAMYRCASSSWIATEAFFGQGTRLTVV.

The CDR3 DNA sequence: TGTGCCATCAGATCCACCGGCTCCGGCGGTAACACCGGGGAGCTGTTTTTT. It codes for CAIRSTGSGGNTGELFF. The rearrangement uses TRBV10-3 and TRBJ2-2; D gene uncertain. CDR1 ENHRY and CDR2 SYGVKD come from the germline V gene. The CDR3 is 17 amino acids. Trimming took 6 bases from V and 2 from J, leaving 19 bases between them.

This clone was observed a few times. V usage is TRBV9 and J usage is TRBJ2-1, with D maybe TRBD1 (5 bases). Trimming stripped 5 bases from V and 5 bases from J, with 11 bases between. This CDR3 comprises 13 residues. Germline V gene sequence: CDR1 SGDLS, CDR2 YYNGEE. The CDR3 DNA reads TGTGCCAGCAGTCCGGGCAGGGACAATGAGCAGTTCTTC. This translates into CASSPGRDNEQFF.

CDR3 sequence (DNA): TGCGCCAGCAGCTTGGCCGGACGGTCTGGCTACACCTTC. It translates to CASSLAGRSGYTF. The chain is built from TRBV5-1 and TRBJ1-2; D gene unclear. CDR1 is SGHRS and CDR2 is YFSETQ in the germline V gene. The CDR3 is 13 residues long. Trimming removed 0 bases from V and 7 bases from J, with 10 bases in between.